This entry is about one TCR beta chain. This clone was seen only once. Its binding antigen is unknown. Within one base of it there is no much larger clone, and no base qualities were kept. These data come from a study of cytomegalovirus exposure and HLA in healthy donors (dated 2017 in TCRdb). Background for the entire study: An earlier analysis of approximately 590 of the donors reported about 290 Gb of sequence data and around 110 million unique TCR beta sequences from approximately 180 million T cells. In an earlier analysis of more than 550 of the donors, high-throughput TCR beta sequencing was used to judge whether each TCR beta V gene segment behaved as functional or pseudogenic. The number of donors typed differed by locus, with roughly 620-630 for A, B, C, DRB1 and DQB1, roughly 520 for DQA1, 600 to 610 for DPA1, and roughly 450 for DPB1. Around 320 gigabases of sequencing data and approximately 84 million unique TCR sequences were included in an early release covering around 600 HLA-typed donors. Along with the approximately 700-subject first cohort, a separate validation cohort of some 130 different subjects was used. Of the roughly 400 genotyped donors, over 80% were placed in the genetic ancestry cluster associated with self-reported Caucasian donors. A later analysis re-analyzed previously published TCR beta repertoires from roughly 630 donors and added high-resolution HLA genotyping to study TCR occurrence patterns. Among around 400 genotyped donors of the cohort, an average of around 240,000 unique TCR beta nucleotide sequences was sequenced per donor, of which roughly 18% were non-productive. Every repertoire in the discovery cohort had been generated on one and the same sequencing platform. The later analysis used no new phenotypic data to find candidate immune exposures, relying instead on TCR beta sequences and their occurrence across donors. Using immunosequencing, the study profiled T cell repertoires from 666 subjects and related those repertoires to cytomegalovirus serostatus. Donor age, sex, ethnicity and CMV serostatus were collected together with the repertoire data. Four or five DR-DQ haplotypes were treated as single units for association and clustering because of strong linkage in the cohort. The study was designed to test whether signatures of past pathogen exposure could be identified by cataloging public T cell receptors. A later genetic analysis used genome-wide SNP genotypes for about 60% of the 666 donors, treating that subset as a discovery cohort. Class I and class II HLA loci were covered by the typing at four-digit resolution. High-throughput TCR immunosequencing, statistical association of individual TCRs with disease status, and machine learning were combined to predict cytomegalovirus infection status.

Libraries were prepared through the immunoSEQ multiplex PCR assay. The multiplex PCR relied on a mix of 60 forward primers for TCR Vbeta segments and 13 reverse primers for TCR Jbeta segments. The CDR3 region of rearranged TCR beta genes was amplified from genomic DNA by a multiplex PCR assay. Amplified TCR beta libraries were sequenced as 87-base-pair reads on the Illumina HiSeq System. As for how the authors treated the data: In a later analysis, tens of millions of unique TCR beta chains were counted across the roughly 670 repertoires, and roughly 11 million of these chains were shared by at least two donors. Raw reads were error-corrected and collapsed into unique sequences by a nearest-neighbor algorithm in which closely related sequences were merged to remove PCR and sequencing errors. V, D and J gene segments were assigned by aligning CDR3 sequences to IMGT reference sequences. Each retained sequence needed at least a six-nucleotide match to both a V gene segment and a J gene segment. A rearrangement counted as productive if the CDR3 had no stop codons and remained in frame with V and J, and every other rearrangement counted as non-productive. Following IMGT convention, CDR3 was defined as the stretch from the second conserved V-encoded cysteine to the conserved J-encoded phenylalanine. The earlier analysis of around 640 of the donors excluded sequences that lacked an unambiguous match to a single V gene segment. In an earlier analysis of approximately 610 of the donors, V segments were called functional above 56.7% productive rearrangements and were called segregating when the between-donor standard deviation exceeded 5%. To diagnose cytomegalovirus status from the catalog of TCR beta chain sequences, a statistical classification framework was built. V and J gene assignment, in a later analysis, came from comparing TCR nucleotide sequences with IMGT/GENE-DB human TR gene sequences. In a later analysis, CDR3 sequences and most-parsimonious VDJ recombination scenarios were assigned using the TCRdist pipeline. In a later analysis, each TCR beta chain was defined by its CDR3 amino acid sequence together with its V-gene family, and reads without a unique V-gene family were excluded. A later analysis removed 450 to 600 highly shared, low-generation-probability nucleotide sequences to deal with suspected cross-contamination and a sequencing artifact. For each public chain, a later analysis derived a clonal expansion index from normalized ranks of inferred template counts within each repertoire. A later analysis computed generation probabilities with a VDJ recombination model fitted to out-of-frame rearrangements, and checked the results against IGoR. A later analysis scored TCR-TCR, TCR-HLA and TCR-CMV co-occurrence with hypergeometric tests, applying a repertoire-size bias correction to TCR pairs. To estimate false discovery rates, a later analysis permuted the HLA or CMV assignments 20 times. In a later analysis, co-occurring TCRs were grouped using DBSCAN, with TCRdist sequence similarity added in when clustering inside HLA-allele-positive subsets. Repertoires with fewer than 30,000 or more than 120,000 public chains, plus five repertoires with anomalous nucleotide sharing, were excluded from co-occurrence clustering. Drawn from immuneACCESS, this table holds only the in-frame rearrangements with V and J called that TCRdb kept. Clones are partly lost; checked studies trace under half to an unresolved V gene and leave the rest unexplained. The D gene and trimming were derived from the DNA, and the V and J assignments and clone size from that table. Across this sample there are over 200,000 clones, with around 73% seen only once. The ten largest clones add up to approximately 3.8% of the sample.

In total, roughly 670 healthy bone marrow donors made up the cohort. At the time of sampling, every cohort member was nominally healthy, though immune exposures that went unrecorded were likely present. The donor tested CMV seronegative, placing the donor among the 350 to 400 seronegative members of the cohort. Every donor gave a peripheral blood sample, and the peripheral blood mononuclear cells from that sample were used for TCR beta sequencing. The Qiagen DNeasy Blood Extraction Kit was used to extract genomic DNA from the blood cell samples. Between the V and J ends, shortened by 1 base and 0 bases respectively, the junction contains 7 bases. Counted from cysteine to phenylalanine, this CDR3 has 14 amino acids. CDR3 DNA is the only sequence kept; it has 42 bases, read in frame from the first base. The germline V gene encodes CDR1 SGHVS and CDR2 FQNEAQ. Study-level results and caveats: In an earlier analysis of some 500 of the donors, most TCR beta V segments were observed in productive rearrangements about 87% or about 30% of the time, broadly matching IMGT annotations. While some public TCRs were present in many individuals, most TCR sequences turned up only very rarely across donors. A few of the identified cytomegalovirus-associated TCR beta chains were confirmed in vitro to be specific for cytomegalovirus antigens. The classifier was reported to diagnose cytomegalovirus status with high specificity and sensitivity in both the original cohort and the validation cohort. A further reported finding was that TCR beta sequences accurately predicted the HLA-A and HLA-B alleles for most subjects in the first cohort. At a false discovery rate of 0.05, a later analysis linked around 17,000 TCR beta sequences to specific HLA alleles. It was suggested by the authors that the approach could potentially be generalized to other disease states and immunological phenotypes. The only immune exposure information available for the cohort was CMV serostatus. V-gene and J-gene trimming of TCR beta chains was associated with a missense DCLRE1C variant in a later genetic analysis, and the association was replicated in an independent cohort. The study listed approximately 160 TCR beta chains as associated with cytomegalovirus. Because counts were too low, some 17 rarely observed V segments, including chromosome 9 orphons, were excluded from the earlier analysis of 587 of the donors. Compared with the roughly 700-donor mean, donors in an Asian-associated ancestry cluster had fewer N-insertions in productive TCRs, according to a later genetic analysis. Roughly uniform sequencing depth across donors was assumed in presence/absence analyses, although this assumption may not hold. According to a later analysis, most CMV-associated TCR beta chains appeared to be HLA-restricted, and the HLA associations seemed to be driven largely by CMV exposure. This cohort had only TCR beta chains sequenced, and the lack of alpha or paired-chain data limited which features could be detected. Because some donors lacked HLA typing at each locus, the association tests relied only on the typed subset. A later analysis reported that several top co-occurrence clusters appeared linked to parvovirus B19, influenza, CMV and Epstein-Barr virus. In a later analysis, HLA-associated TCR beta chains were found to be more clonally expanded and to have lower generation probabilities than equally common non-associated chains. Assigning TCR associations to individual alleles was difficult when HLA alleles, especially DR and DQ, strongly co-occurred. In a later analysis, TCR association rates were found to vary across HLA loci, with the most associated TCRs seen for DRB1 alleles and the fewest for HLA-C alleles. Correlated functional status among segregating V segments might be attributable to linkage disequilibrium, but an unknown experimental factor could not be ruled out. A cluster of highly shared sequence variants was judged likely to represent a technical artifact of the sequencing pipeline. Some IMGT-functional V segments, including TRBV6-2 and TRBV6-3, could not be distinguished by the 87-base-pair reads and were therefore excluded.

The receptor's source is a male donor in good health and CMV-seronegative. This receptor chain uses TRBV7-8 and TRBJ2-7; no D gene can be assigned with confidence. The material sequenced was PBMCs. Read as DNA, the sequence is TGTGCCAGCAGCTTAGTTCAGATCTCCTACGAGCAGTACTTC. The resulting protein is CASSLVQISYEQYF.